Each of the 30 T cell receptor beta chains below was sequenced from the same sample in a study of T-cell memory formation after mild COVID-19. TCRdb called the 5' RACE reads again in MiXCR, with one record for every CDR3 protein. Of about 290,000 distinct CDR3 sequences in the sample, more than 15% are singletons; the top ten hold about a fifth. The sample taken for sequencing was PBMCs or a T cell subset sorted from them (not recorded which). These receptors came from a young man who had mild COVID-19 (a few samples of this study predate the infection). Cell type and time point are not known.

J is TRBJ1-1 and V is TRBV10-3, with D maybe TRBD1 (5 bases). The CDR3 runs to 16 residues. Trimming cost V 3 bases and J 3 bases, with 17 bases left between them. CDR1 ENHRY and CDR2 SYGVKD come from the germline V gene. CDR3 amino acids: CAISDPAEGSDTEAFF. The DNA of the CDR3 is TGTGCCATCAGTGACCCAGCGGAGGGGTCGGACACTGAAGCTTTCTTT.

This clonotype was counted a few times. The chain's CDR3 is CASGLDPYNEQFF. CDR3 nucleotides: TGTGCTAGTGGTTTGGACCCTTACAATGAGCAGTTCTTC. The V and J genes are TRBV12-5 and TRBJ2-1; D remains ambiguous. Trimming stripped 1 base from V and 4 bases from J, with 5 bases between. Germline lookup yields CDR1 LGHNT and CDR2 FRNRAP. There are 13 residues in the CDR3.

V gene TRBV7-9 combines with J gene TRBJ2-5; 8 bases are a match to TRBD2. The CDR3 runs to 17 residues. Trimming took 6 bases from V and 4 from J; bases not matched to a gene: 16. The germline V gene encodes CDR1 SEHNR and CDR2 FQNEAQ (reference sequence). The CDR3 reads CASSHERIRGGGETQYF. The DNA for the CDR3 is TGTGCCAGCAGTCACGAAAGAATTCGGGGGGGAGGAGAGACCCAGTACTTC.

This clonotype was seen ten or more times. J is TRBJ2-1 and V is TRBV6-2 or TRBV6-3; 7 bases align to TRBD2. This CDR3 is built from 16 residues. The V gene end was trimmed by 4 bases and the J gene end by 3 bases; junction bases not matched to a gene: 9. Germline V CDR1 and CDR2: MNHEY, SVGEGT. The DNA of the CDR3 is TGTGCCAGCAGTTTCACCCTAGCGGACCTCTACAATGAGCAGTTCTTC. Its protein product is CASSFTLADLYNEQFF.

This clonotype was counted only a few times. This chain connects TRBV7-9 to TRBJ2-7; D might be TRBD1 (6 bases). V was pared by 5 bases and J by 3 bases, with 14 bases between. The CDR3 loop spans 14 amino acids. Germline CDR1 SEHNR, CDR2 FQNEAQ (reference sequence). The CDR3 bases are TGTGCCAGCAGCCACCAGGGACAAAGCTACGAGCAGTACTTC. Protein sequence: CASSHQGQSYEQYF. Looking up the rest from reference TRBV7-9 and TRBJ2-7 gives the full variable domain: DTGVSQNPRHKITKRGQNVTFRCDPISEHNRLYWYRQTLGQGPEFLTYFQNEAQLEKSRLLSDRFSAERPKGSFSTLEIQRTEQGDSAMYLCASSHQGQSYEQYFGPGTRLTVT.

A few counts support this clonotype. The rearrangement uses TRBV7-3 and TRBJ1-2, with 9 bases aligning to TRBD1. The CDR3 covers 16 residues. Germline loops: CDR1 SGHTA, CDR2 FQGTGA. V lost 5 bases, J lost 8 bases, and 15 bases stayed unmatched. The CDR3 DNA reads TGTGCCAGCAGCCCGGAACAGGGGGCTCTCGTGGGGGGCTACACCTTC. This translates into CASSPEQGALVGGYTF.

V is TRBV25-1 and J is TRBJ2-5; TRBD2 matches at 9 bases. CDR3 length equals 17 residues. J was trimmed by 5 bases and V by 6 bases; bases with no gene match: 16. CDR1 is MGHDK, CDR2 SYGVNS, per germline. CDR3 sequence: CASSTTLGGGARETQYF. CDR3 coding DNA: TGTGCCAGCAGCACCACCCTGGGCGGGGGGGCCCGGGAGACCCAGTACTTC.

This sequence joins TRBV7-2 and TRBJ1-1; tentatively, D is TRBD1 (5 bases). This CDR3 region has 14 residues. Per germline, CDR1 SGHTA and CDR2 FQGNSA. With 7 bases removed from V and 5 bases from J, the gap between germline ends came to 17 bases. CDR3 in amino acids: CASMEFQEGTEAFF. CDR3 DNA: TGTGCCAGCATGGAATTTCAGGAGGGGACTGAAGCTTTCTTT.

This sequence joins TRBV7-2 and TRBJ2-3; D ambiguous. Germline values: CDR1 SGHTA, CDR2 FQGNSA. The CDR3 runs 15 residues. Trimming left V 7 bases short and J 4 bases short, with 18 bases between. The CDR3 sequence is CASTLWETGADTQYF. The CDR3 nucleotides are TGTGCCAGCACCCTTTGGGAAACGGGCGCAGATACGCAGTATTTT.

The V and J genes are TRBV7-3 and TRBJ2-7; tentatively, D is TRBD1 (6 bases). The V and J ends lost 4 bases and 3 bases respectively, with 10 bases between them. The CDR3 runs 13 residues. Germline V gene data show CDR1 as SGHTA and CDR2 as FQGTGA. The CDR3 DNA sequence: TGTGCCAGCAGCTATCACAGGGACTACGAGCAGTACTTC. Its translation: CASSYHRDYEQYF.

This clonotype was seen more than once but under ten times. CDR3 sequence reads: CASSRSYRGRSYNEQFF. In nucleotides, the CDR3 is TGCGCCAGCAGCCGCAGTTACAGGGGTAGGTCCTACAATGAGCAGTTCTTC. V and J are TRBV4-3 and TRBJ2-1; TRBD1 matches 7 bases. The CDR3 is 17 amino acids. V trimming: 4 bases; J trimming: 1 base; junction bases outside the gene matches: 10. Germline V CDR1 and CDR2: LGHNA, YSLEER.

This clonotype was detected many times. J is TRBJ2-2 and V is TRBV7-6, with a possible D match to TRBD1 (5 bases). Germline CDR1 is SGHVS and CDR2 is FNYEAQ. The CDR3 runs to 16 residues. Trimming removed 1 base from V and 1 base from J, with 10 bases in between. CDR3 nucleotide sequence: TGTGCCAGCAGCTTAGGGCAGGGTAGGAACACCGGGGAGCTGTTTTTT. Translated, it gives CASSLGQGRNTGELFF.

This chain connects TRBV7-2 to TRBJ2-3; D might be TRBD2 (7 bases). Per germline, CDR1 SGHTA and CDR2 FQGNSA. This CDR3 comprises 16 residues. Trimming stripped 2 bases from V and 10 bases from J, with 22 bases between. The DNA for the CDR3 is TGTGCCAGCAGCTTAAACCCCCCTGGAGGGGGGGCTCCGCAGTATTTT. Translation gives CASSLNPPGGGAPQYF.

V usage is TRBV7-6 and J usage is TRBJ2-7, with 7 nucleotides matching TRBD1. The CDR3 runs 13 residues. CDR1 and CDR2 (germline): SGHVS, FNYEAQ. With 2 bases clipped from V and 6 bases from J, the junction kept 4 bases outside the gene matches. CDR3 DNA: TGTGCCAGCAGCTTATCTTGGACAGGCGAGCAGTACTTC. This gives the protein CASSLSWTGEQYF.

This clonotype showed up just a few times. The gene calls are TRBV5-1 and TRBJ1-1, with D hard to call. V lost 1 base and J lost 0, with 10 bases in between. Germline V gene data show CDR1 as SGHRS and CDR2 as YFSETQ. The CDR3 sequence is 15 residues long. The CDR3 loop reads CASSLLPGMNTEAFF. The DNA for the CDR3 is TGCGCCAGCAGCTTGCTCCCGGGGATGAACACTGAAGCTTTCTTT.

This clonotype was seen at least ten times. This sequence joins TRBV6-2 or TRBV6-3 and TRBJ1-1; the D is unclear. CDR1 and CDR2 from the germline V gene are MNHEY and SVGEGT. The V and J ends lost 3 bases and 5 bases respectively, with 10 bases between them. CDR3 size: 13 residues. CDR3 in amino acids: CASSYGRTTEAFF. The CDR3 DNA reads TGTGCCAGCAGTTATGGGCGGACGACTGAAGCTTTCTTT.

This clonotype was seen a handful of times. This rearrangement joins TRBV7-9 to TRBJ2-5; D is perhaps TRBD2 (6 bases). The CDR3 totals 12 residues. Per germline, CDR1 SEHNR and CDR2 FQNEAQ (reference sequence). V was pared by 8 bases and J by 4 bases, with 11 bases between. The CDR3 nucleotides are TGTGCCAGCGGTCCGGGGGTAGAGACCCAGTACTTC. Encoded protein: CASGPGVETQYF.

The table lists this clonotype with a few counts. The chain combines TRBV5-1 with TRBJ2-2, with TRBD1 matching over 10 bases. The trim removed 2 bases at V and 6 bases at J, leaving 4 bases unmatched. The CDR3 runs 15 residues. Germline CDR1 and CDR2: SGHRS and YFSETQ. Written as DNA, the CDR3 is TGCGCCAGCAGCTTCCTAGGACAGGGGGCCGGGGAGCTGTTTTTT. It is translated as CASSFLGQGAGELFF.

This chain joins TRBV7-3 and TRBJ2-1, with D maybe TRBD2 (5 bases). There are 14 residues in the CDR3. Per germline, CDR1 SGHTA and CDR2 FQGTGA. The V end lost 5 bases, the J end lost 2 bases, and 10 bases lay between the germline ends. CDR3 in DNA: TGTGCCAGCAGCCCCGAGGGCCCCTACAATGAGCAGTTCTTC. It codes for CASSPEGPYNEQFF.

The CDR3 coding sequence is TGTGCCAGCAGCCGAACAATGAACACTGAAGCTTTCTTT. It is translated as CASSRTMNTEAFF. The rearrangement joins TRBV7-6 to TRBJ1-1; D remains ambiguous. The V end lost 5 bases, the J end lost 0 bases, and 7 bases lay between the germline ends. The CDR3 has 13 amino acids. CDR1 and CDR2 from the germline V gene are SGHVS and FNYEAQ. Drawing the rest from reference TRBV7-6 and TRBJ1-1, the complete variable domain is GAGVSQSPRYKVTKRGQDVALRCDPISGHVSLYWYRQALGQGPEFLTYFNYEAQQDKSGLPNDRFSAERPEGSISTLTIQRTEQRDSAMYRCASSRTMNTEAFFGQGTRLTVV.

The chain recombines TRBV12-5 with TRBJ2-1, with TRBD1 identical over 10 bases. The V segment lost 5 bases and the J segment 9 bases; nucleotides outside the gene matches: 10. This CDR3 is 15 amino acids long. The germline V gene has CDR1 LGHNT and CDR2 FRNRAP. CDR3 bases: TGTGCTAGTGGTCCCTCCGGGACAGGGGTGATTGAGCAGTTCTTC. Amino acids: CASGPSGTGVIEQFF.

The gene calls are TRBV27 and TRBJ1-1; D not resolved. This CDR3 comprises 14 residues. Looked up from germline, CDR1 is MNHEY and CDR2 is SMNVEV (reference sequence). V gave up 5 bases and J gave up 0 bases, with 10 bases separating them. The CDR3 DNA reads TGTGCCAGCAGTAATCTGTGGATGAACACTGAAGCTTTCTTT. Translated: CASSNLWMNTEAFF.

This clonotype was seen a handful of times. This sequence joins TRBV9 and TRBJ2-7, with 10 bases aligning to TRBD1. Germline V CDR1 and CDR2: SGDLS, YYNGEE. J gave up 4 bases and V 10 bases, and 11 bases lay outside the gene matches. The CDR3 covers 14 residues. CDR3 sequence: CAASAGTGVYEQYV. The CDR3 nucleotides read TGTGCCGCTTCCGCCGGGACAGGGGTATACGAGCAGTACGTC.

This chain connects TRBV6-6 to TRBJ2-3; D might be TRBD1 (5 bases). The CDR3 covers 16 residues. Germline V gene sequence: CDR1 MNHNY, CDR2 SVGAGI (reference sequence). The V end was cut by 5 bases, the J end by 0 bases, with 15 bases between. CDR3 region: CASSTDSFMSTDTQYF. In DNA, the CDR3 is TGTGCCAGCAGTACCGACAGCTTCATGAGCACAGATACGCAGTATTTT.

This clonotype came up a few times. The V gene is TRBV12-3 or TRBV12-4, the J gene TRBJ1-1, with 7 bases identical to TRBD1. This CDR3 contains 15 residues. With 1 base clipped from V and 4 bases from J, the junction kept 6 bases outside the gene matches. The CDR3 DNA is TGTGCCAGCAGTTTAGACGAGACAGGGATCACTGAAGCTTTCTTT. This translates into CASSLDETGITEAFF.

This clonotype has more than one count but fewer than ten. This CDR3 is CASTASGGKETQYF. The CDR3 bases are TGTGCCAGCACTGCAAGCGGGGGAAAAGAGACCCAGTACTTC. The gene calls are TRBV6-2 or TRBV6-3 and TRBJ2-5, with 8 bases identical to TRBD2. The CDR3 consists of 14 residues. Unmatched junction bases numbered 7, after V lost 7 bases and J lost 3 bases. CDR1 and CDR2 from the germline V gene are MNHEY and SVGEGT.

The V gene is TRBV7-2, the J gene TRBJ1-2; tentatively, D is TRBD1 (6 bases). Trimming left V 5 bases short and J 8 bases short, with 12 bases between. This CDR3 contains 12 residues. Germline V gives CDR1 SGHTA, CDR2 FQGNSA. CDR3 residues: CASSRPGEGYTF. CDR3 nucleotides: TGTGCCAGCAGCCGCCCAGGGGAAGGCTACACCTTC.

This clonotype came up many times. The CDR3 sequence is CASSGPDRTEAFF. The CDR3 bases are TGTGCCAGCAGTGGGCCGGACAGAACTGAAGCTTTCTTT. J is TRBJ1-1 and V is TRBV6-2 or TRBV6-3; D might be TRBD1 (6 bases). Germline V gene lookup returns CDR1 MNHEY and CDR2 SVGEGT. The V end lost 5 bases, the J end lost 5 bases, and 12 bases lay between the germline ends. This CDR3 spans 13 amino acids.

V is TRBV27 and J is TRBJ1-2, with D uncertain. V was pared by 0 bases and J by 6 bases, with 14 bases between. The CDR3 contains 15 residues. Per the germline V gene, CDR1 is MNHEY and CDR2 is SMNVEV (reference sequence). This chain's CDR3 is CASSLSIFRTDGYTF. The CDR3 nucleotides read TGTGCCAGCAGTTTATCGATTTTCAGGACTGATGGCTACACCTTC.

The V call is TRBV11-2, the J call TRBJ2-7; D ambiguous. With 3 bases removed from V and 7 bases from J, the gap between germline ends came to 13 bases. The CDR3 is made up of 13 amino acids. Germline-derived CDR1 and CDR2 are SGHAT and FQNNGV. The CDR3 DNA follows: TGTGCCAGCAGCTTTTACCCCCAAGGAGAGCAGTACGTC. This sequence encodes CASSFYPQGEQYV.